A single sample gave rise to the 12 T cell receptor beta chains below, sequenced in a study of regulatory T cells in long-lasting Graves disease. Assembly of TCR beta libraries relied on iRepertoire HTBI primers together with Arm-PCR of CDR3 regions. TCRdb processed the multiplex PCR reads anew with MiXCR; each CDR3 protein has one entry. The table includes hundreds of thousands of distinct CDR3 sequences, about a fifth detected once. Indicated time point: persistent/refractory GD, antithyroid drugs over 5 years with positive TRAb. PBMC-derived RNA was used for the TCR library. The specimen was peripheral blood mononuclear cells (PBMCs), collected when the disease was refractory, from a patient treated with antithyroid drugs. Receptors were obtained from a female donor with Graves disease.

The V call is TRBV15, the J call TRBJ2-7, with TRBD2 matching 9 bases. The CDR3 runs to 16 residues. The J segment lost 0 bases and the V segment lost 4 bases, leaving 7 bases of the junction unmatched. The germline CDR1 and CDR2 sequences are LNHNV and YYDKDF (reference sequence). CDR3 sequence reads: CATSKSSGSYSYEQYF. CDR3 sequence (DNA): TGTGCCACCAGCAAAAGTAGCGGGAGCTACTCCTACGAGCAGTACTTC.

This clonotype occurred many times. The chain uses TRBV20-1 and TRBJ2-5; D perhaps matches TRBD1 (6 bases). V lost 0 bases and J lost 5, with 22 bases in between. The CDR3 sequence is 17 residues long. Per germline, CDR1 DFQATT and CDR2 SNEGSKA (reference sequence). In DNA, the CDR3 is TGCAGTGCTAGAGATTTCCGGAACAGGGTGACGGGGGAGACCCAGTACTTC. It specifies CSARDFRNRVTGETQYF.

The CDR3 sequence: CASGGTEAFF. CDR3 in DNA: TGTGCCAGCGGAGGAACTGAAGCTTTCTTT. V is TRBV27 and J is TRBJ1-1; D gene uncertain. Germline CDR1 reads MNHEY; CDR2 reads SMNVEV (reference sequence). V lost 8 bases and J 5 bases, leaving 6 bases between the germline ends. The CDR3 runs 10 residues.

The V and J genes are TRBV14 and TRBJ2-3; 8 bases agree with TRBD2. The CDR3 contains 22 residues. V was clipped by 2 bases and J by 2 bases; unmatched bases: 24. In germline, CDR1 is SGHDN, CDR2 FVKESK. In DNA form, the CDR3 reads TGTGCCAGCAGCCAAACGAGGATACAACTAGCGGCGATAAATGAGGACACAGATACGCAGTATTTT. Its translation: CASSQTRIQLAAINEDTDTQYF.

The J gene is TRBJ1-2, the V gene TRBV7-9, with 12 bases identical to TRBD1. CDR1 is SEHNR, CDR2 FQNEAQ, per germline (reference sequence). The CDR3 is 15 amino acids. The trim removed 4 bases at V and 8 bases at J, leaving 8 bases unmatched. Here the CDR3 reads CASSSTGTGGWGYTF. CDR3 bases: TGTGCCAGCAGCTCAACCGGGACAGGGGGCTGGGGCTACACCTTC.

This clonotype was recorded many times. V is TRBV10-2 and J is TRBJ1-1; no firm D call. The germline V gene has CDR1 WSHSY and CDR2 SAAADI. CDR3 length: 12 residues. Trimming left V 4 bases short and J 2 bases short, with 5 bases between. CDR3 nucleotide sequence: TGCGCCAGCAGTGCCCTTAACACTGAAGCTTTCTTT. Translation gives CASSALNTEAFF.

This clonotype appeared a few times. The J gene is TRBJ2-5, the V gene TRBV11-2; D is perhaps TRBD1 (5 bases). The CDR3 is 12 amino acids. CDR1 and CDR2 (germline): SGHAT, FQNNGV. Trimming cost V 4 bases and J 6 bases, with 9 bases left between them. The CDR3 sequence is CASSSGAKTQYF. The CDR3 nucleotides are TGTGCCAGCAGCTCTGGGGCCAAGACCCAGTACTTC.

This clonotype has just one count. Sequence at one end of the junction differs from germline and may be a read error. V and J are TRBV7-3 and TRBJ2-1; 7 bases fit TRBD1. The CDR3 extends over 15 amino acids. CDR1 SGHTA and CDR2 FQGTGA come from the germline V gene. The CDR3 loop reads CASSLTGASIHEQFF. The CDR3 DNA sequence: TGTGCCAGCAGTTTAACAGGGGCTAGTATCCATGAGCAGTTCTTC. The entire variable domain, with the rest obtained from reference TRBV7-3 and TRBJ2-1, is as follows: GAGVSQTPSNKVTEKGKYVELRCDPISGHTALYWYRQSLGQGPEFLIYFQGTGAADDSGLPNDRFFAVRPEGSVSTLKIQRTERGDSAVYLCASSLTGASIHEQFFGPGTRLTVL.

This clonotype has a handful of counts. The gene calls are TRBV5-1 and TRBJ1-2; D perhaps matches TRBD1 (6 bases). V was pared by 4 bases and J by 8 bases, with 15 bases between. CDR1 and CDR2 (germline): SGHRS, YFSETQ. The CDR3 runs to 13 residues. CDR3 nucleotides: TGCGCCAGCAGCGTGGACAGCGGTTACGGCTACACCTTC. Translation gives CASSVDSGYGYTF. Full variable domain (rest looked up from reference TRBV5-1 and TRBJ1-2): KAGVTQTPRYLIKTRGQQVTLSCSPISGHRSVSWYQQTPGQGLQFLFEYFSETQRNKGNFPGRFSGRQFSNSRSEMNVSTLELGDSALYLCASSVDSGYGYTFGSGTRLTVV.

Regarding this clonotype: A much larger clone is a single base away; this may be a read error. CDR3: CASSSWAVDF. For the CDR3, the DNA is TGTGCCAGCAGCTCATGGGCAGTTGACTTC. The chain recombines TRBV11-2 with TRBJ1-2; no clear D. Germline V gene sequence: CDR1 SGHAT, CDR2 FQNNGV. The CDR3 totals 10 residues. Together with reference TRBV11-2 and TRBJ1-2, the CDR3 gives the full variable domain: EAGVAQSPRYKIIEKRQSVAFWCNPISGHATLYWYQQILGQGPKLLIQFQNNGVVDDSQLPKDRFSAERLKGVDSTLKIQPAKLEDSAVYLCASSSWAVDFGSGTRLTVV.

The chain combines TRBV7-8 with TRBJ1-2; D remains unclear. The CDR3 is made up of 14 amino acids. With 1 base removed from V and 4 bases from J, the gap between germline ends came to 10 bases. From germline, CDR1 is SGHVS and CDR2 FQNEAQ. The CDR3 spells CASSLVGRPYGYTF. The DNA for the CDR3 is TGTGCCAGCAGCTTAGTGGGCAGGCCCTATGGCTACACCTTC.

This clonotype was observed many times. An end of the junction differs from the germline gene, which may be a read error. The CDR3 loop is CVSSPTGGDGYTF. CDR3 nucleotides: TGTGTCAGCAGTCCTACAGGGGGCGATGGCTACACCTTC. The chain recombines TRBV28 with TRBJ1-2; 9 positions agree with TRBD1. Germline assignment: CDR1 MDHEN and CDR2 SYDVKM. The CDR3 has 13 residues.